The next 12 T cell receptor beta chains were all read from a single sample in a study of T cell responses to AZD1222 COVID-19 vaccine. Generated by immunoSEQ multiplex PCR, the TCRdb table keeps only in-frame clones and is missing some. The sample carries 200,000 or so clones, approximately 93% recorded once. Sequenced here: peripheral blood, sampled 28 days after the second AZD1222 dose. Receptors were obtained from an adult who received the AZD1222 COVID-19 vaccine.

The rearrangement uses TRBV5-5 and TRBJ1-2; 7 bases align to TRBD1. V trimming: 0 bases; J trimming: 7 bases; junction bases outside the gene matches: 9. Per the germline V gene, CDR1 is SGHKS and CDR2 is YYEKEE (reference sequence). CDR3 length: 15 residues. In nucleotides, the CDR3 is TGTGCCAGCAGCTTGGCGACAGGGAGCAATCCTGGCTACACCTTC. Translating it yields CASSLATGSNPGYTF.

The chain is built from TRBV7-3 and TRBJ2-1; possibly TRBD2 for D (5 bases). CDR3 length: 15 residues. The germline V gene has CDR1 SGHTA and CDR2 FQGTGA. V was shortened by 5 bases and J by 5 bases, with 16 bases between the two germline ends. In DNA form, the CDR3 reads TGTGCCAGCAGCGTGTCCCCCGGGAACGACAATGAGCAGTTCTTC. Translation: CASSVSPGNDNEQFF.

This chain connects TRBV5-1 to TRBJ2-5, with unresolved D. Germline V gene data show CDR1 as SGHRS and CDR2 as YFSETQ. V was pared by 0 bases and J by 5 bases, with 11 bases between. The CDR3 has 14 amino acids. The CDR3 DNA reads TGCGCCAGCAGCTTGGAGGGCCGAGCGGAGACCCAGTACTTC. It codes for CASSLEGRAETQYF.

This clone was detected only once. The gene calls are TRBV27 and TRBJ2-2; the D gene could be TRBD1 or TRBD2 (5 bases each). V was clipped by 5 bases and J by 1 base, with 11 bases between them. The CDR3 covers 15 residues. Germline CDR1 and CDR2: MNHEY and SMNVEV (reference sequence). CDR3 coding DNA: TGTGCCAGCAGTATGGGACCGAAGAACACCGGGGAGCTGTTTTTT. This codes for CASSMGPKNTGELFF.

The chain combines TRBV19 with TRBJ2-7; TRBD1 is a possible D gene (5 bases). The V end was cut by 2 bases, the J end by 6 bases, with 14 bases between. Germline values: CDR1 LNHDA, CDR2 SQIVND (reference sequence). The CDR3 runs 14 residues. The CDR3 region has the DNA TGTGCCAGTAGTATACCTGACAGTCTAGGCGAGCAGTACTTC. It encodes CASSIPDSLGEQYF.

The chain employs TRBV7-2 and TRBJ2-1; 8 nucleotides line up with TRBD2. The CDR3 has 13 amino acids. Per the germline V gene, CDR1 is SGHTA and CDR2 is FQGNSA. V was clipped by 3 bases and J by 6 bases; unmatched bases: 1. CDR3 region: CASSFAGGNEQFF. The CDR3 region has the DNA TGTGCCAGCAGCTTCGCGGGGGGCAATGAGCAGTTCTTC.

The chain combines TRBV28 with TRBJ1-6; D is possibly TRBD1 (6 bases). Germline CDR1 reads MDHEN; CDR2 reads SYDVKM. Trimming shortened V by 8 bases and J by 9 bases, and 17 bases separated the two germline ends. This CDR3 comprises 14 residues. CDR3 protein: CASGTSTGSSPLHF. The CDR3 DNA sequence: TGTGCCAGCGGGACATCGACAGGTAGTTCACCCCTCCACTTT.

The DNA for the CDR3 is TGTGCCAGCAGCTCGGGTGTCAGGGCTCGGTCTCAGCCCCAGCATTTT. Its protein product is CASSSGVRARSQPQHF. V gene TRBV7-8 combines with J gene TRBJ1-5; D perhaps matches TRBD1 (5 bases). With 4 bases removed from V and 6 bases from J, the gap between germline ends came to 19 bases. This CDR3 spans 16 amino acids. Germline CDR1 and CDR2: SGHVS and FQNEAQ.

This chain links TRBV4-2 with TRBJ1-5; D gene uncertain. From germline, CDR1 is LGHNA and CDR2 YNFKEQ. Trimming removed 4 bases from V and 0 bases from J, with 13 bases in between. The CDR3 spans 16 residues. DNA for the CDR3: TGTGCCAGCAGCCTTACCGCGGCAGATAGCAATCAGCCCCAGCATTTT. Its protein product is CASSLTAADSNQPQHF.

V gene TRBV6-5 combines with J gene TRBJ2-5, with D possibly TRBD2 on 6 matching bases. From germline, CDR1 is MNHEY and CDR2 SVGAGI. V was clipped by 6 bases and J by 4 bases, with 12 bases between them. The CDR3 is 13 residues long. The CDR3 DNA reads as TGTGCCAGCAGGCGGCGGGGTGGAGAGACCCAGTACTTC. Residues: CASRRRGGETQYF.

V gene TRBV9 combines with J gene TRBJ2-5; the D gene is possibly TRBD1 (6 bases). Germline V lookup: CDR1 SGDLS, CDR2 YYNGEE. Trimming pared 0 bases from V and 5 bases from J, leaving 11 bases between. The CDR3 runs 14 residues. The CDR3 loop is CASSVEGQGETQYF. The DNA of the CDR3 is TGTGCCAGCAGCGTAGAAGGGCAGGGGGAGACCCAGTACTTC.

This chain links TRBV3-1 (or the pseudogene TRBV3-2) with TRBJ1-6; a weak D match, TRBD1 (5 bases). This CDR3 is built from 18 residues. Trimming removed 2 bases at V and 4 bases at J, with 18 bases between. Germline V CDR1 and CDR2: LGHDT, YNNKEL (reference sequence). The CDR3 region has the DNA TGTGCCAGCAGCCAAAGTCAACAGGCCTTCGGATATAATTCACCCCTCCACTTT. Translated, it gives CASSQSQQAFGYNSPLHF.